This TCR beta chain was identified during a study of cytomegalovirus exposure and HLA in healthy donors. 60 Vbeta and 13 Jbeta primers were used in PCR. This table comes from immunoSEQ multiplex PCR, and its TCRdb copy is limited to in-frame clones, with some not included. The sample consists of approximately 190,000 clones, more than 80% of them appearing once. The CDR3 is made up of 16 amino acids. Trimming stripped 0 bases from V and 0 bases from J, with 11 bases between. The germline V gene encodes CDR1 MNHEY and CDR2 SVGAGI. The sequencing sample was made of PBMCs. The sequence derives from a woman aged 45-65 years in good health and CMV-seropositive. This chain links TRBV6-5 with TRBJ1-1, with a weak D call TRBD1 (6 bases). CDR3 DNA sequence: TGTGCCAGCAGTTACTCCTACAGGGAGATGAACACTGAAGCTTTCTTT. Translating gives CASSYSYREMNTEAFF.